This TCR beta chain was profiled in a study of blood T cell repertoires in COVID-19 (dated by TCRdb to about 2020). Concerning the study at large: Collaborator samples came from the United States, Italy and Spain and covered acute and convalescent phases of COVID-19. The material from the prospective study consisted of cDNA or gDNA derived from T cells, B-cell-depleted T cells, or PBMCs. The dataset comprised deeply sampled blood TCRbeta repertoires from subjects exposed to, actively infected with, or recovered from COVID-19. The repertoires were released in a freely available public database meant as a resource for research on the immune response to SARS-CoV-2. Samples were obtained from the ongoing ImmuneRACE study (first 160 participants) and from roughly 1,300 subjects provided by 6 global collaborators. Sample metadata almost always included a de-identified subject ID, COVID-19 status, age in years and sex. HLA class I and class II types, where available, came from metadata supplied by the sample provider rather than from assay-based typing. Results and caveats for the whole study, not just this receptor: Clinical and demographic metadata were provided uncurated, with the amount varying by source and participant.

Participants in the prospective study were aged roughly 18 to 89 years, lived in under 30 United States geographic areas, and enrolled through a virtual design. To assign participants to cohorts, the prospective study relied on clinical history that participants themselves reported in a screening survey and a study questionnaire. Mobile phlebotomists in the prospective study collected whole blood, serum and a nasopharyngeal or oropharyngeal swab from every participant. Over a roughly 2-month period, participants in the prospective study had the option of providing additional blood draws and questionnaires. Before DNA extraction, prospective study blood samples were shipped either frozen or at room temperature. This clone was counted once. Its antigen is unknown. Per-nucleotide qualities are absent, and no much larger clonotype sits a single base away. The immunoSEQ Assay, a bias-controlled multiplex PCR, was used to amplify TCRbeta CDR3 regions from genomic DNA. Concerning the study's data processing: Nucleated cell counts per sample were estimated from amplification of reference gene primers within the assay. To quantify the absolute abundance of each unique TCRbeta CDR3 rearrangement, sequence reads were collapsed and filtered. For each sample, productive Simpson clonality was calculated as the square root of Simpson's diversity index over productive rearrangements. The clones in this table, taken by TCRdb from immuneACCESS, are in-frame only. Not every clone is retained; where verified, under half of the shortfall comes from an unresolved V gene, and the cause of the rest is unknown. V, J and clone size are those of that table, while D and trimming were read from the DNA. This sample lists 300,000 to 350,000 clones; nearly 90% were detected once. The ten largest make up roughly 4.3% of the sample.

Spanning cysteine to phenylalanine, the CDR3 consists of 11 amino acids. The kept DNA is CDR3 alone, 33 bases in frame from the first base. The TCR originated in a woman aged 18-30 years with acute COVID-19. The sequenced material came from PBMCs or T cells enriched from blood (not recorded which). The chain employs TRBV21-1 and TRBJ2-7; TRBD1, the D gene given by the table, was not confirmed from the DNA. TRBV21-1 is annotated as a pseudogene. The sequenced DNA: TGTGCCGGGGACAGGGCGTACGAGCAGTACTTC. It codes for CAGDRAYEQYF.